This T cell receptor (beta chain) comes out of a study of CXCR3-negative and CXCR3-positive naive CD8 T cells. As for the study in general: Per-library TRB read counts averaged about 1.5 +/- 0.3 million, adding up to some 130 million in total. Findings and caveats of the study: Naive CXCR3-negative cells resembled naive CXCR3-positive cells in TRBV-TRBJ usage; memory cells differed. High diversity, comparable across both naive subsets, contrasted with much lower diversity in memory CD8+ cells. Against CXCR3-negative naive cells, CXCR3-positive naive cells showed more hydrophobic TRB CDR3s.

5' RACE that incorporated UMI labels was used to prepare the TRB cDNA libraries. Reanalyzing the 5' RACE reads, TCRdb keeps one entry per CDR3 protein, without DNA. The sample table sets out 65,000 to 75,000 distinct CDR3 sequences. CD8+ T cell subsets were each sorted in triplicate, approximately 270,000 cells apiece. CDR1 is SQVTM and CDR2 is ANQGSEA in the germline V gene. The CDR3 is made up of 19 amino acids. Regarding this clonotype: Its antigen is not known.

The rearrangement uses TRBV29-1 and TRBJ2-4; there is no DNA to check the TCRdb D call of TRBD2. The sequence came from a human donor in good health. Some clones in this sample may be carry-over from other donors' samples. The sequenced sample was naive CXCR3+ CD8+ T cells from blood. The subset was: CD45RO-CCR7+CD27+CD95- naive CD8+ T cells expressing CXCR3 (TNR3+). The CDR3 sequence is CSVDGVRAVGSVAKNIQYF.